This T cell receptor (beta chain) comes out of a study of blood T cells in healthy people across ages. Trimming removed 1 base from V and 1 base from J; junction bases left unmatched: 11. The CDR3 is 19 amino acids. Per the germline V gene, CDR1 is LGHDT and CDR2 is YNNKEL (reference sequence). Combining a sample-barcoded 5' primer with a J-beta primer mix, a second PCR ran for about 6 to 12 cycles. Each CDR3 protein is one row after TCRdb ran MiXCR on the 5' RACE reads. The table records hundreds of thousands of distinct CDR3 sequences, 53% of them present only once. Overall study results and limits: More naive CD4+ cells and higher diversity were found in long-lived than in aged donors.

In regard to this clonotype: Its antigen remains unknown.

The chain couples TRBV3-1 to TRBJ2-3, with 10 bases lining up with TRBD2. This receptor was identified in an elderly man in good health. The sequenced sample was blood. CDR3 DNA: TGTGCCAGCAGCCAAGTCTTTCCAGCGGGAGGGCCGGGCACAGATACGCAGTATTTT. Its translation: CASSQVFPAGGPGTDTQYF.